The T cell receptor (beta chain) described here comes from a study of blood T cell repertoires in COVID-19 (dated by TCRdb to between 2020 and 2021). Background for the entire study: Samples covering the acute and convalescent phases of COVID-19 were provided by collaborators in the United States, Italy and Spain. The material from the prospective study consisted of cDNA or gDNA derived from T cells, B-cell-depleted T cells, or PBMCs. Subjects who had been exposed to COVID-19, were actively infected with it, or had recovered from it provided the deeply sampled blood TCRbeta repertoires that made up the dataset. The repertoires were released in a freely available public database meant as a resource for research on the immune response to SARS-CoV-2. Samples came from the ongoing ImmuneRACE study (first 160 participants) plus 1,254 subjects from 6 global collaborators. The sample metadata nearly always contained a de-identified subject ID, COVID-19 status, age in years and sex. Where available, HLA class I and class II types were taken from metadata supplied by the sample provider and were not determined by assay-based typing.

Points the paper makes about the study in general: The quantity of clinical and demographic metadata differed by source and by participant and was supplied without curation.

Collaborating institutions collected whole blood in K2EDTA tubes following their own protocols. Collaborator samples were shipped for TCRbeta analysis as frozen whole blood, isolated PBMCs, or DNA extracted from either sample type. TCRbeta CDR3 regions were amplified from genomic DNA by means of the immunoSEQ Assay, a bias-controlled multiplex PCR. Per the original workflow: The number of nucleated cells in each sample was estimated by amplification of reference gene primers within the assay. To quantify the absolute abundance of each unique TCRbeta CDR3 rearrangement, sequence reads were collapsed and filtered. For each sample, productive Simpson clonality was calculated as the square root of Simpson's diversity index over productive rearrangements. TCRdb limited this immuneACCESS table to in-frame rearrangements with V and J called. A share of clones is missing; checked studies link under half to unresolved V genes, and the rest is unexplained. The D gene and trimming were derived from the DNA, and the V and J assignments and clone size from that table. For this sample there are around 120,000 clones; over 80% appear just once. The top ten clonotypes cover around 9.8% of the sample.

A word on this clone: The specificity of this receptor is unknown. No clone much larger than this one lies a single base away; base qualities are absent.

CDR1 and CDR2, per the germline V gene, are MDHEN and SYDVKM. V loses 6 bases, J loses 4 bases, and the germline ends lie 14 bases apart. The CDR3, cysteine through phenylalanine, is 14 amino acids long. The read is trimmed to its CDR3 DNA, 42 bases read in frame from base 1. Material for sequencing was peripheral blood. The rearrangement combines TRBV28 with TRBJ2-3; matching of 7 bases hints at TRBD1 as the D gene. The TCR originated in a man in his forties with active or convalescent COVID-19. The DNA sequence follows: TGTGCCAGCAGAGAGACAGGGAGGCCAGATACGCAGTATTTT. This is translated as CASRETGRPDTQYF.